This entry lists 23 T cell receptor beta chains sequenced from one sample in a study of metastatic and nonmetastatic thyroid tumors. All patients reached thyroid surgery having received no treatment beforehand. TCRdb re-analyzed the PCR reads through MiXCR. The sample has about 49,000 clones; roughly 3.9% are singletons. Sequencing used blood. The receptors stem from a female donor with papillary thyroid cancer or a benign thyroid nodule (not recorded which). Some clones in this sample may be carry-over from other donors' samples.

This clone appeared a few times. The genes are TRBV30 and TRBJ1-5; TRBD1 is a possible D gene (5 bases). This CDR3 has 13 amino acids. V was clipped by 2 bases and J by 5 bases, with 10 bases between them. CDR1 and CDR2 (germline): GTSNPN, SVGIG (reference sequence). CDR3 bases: TGTGCCTGGAGTCTTCAGGGTCATCAGCCCCAGCATTTT. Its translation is CAWSLQGHQPQHF.

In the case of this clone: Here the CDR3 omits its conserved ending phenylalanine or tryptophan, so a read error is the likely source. Written as DNA, the CDR3 is TGTGCCAGCAGCTTCCTGCTAGCGGGAGGAGGAGAGACCCAGTACCTC. Residues: CASSFLLAGGGETQYL. The rearrangement links TRBV7-9 to TRBJ2-5, with 11 positions matching TRBD2. The CDR3 runs to 16 residues. CDR1 and CDR2 from the germline V gene are SEHNR and FQNEAQ (reference sequence). The J segment lost 4 bases and the V segment lost 3 bases, leaving 7 bases of the junction unmatched.

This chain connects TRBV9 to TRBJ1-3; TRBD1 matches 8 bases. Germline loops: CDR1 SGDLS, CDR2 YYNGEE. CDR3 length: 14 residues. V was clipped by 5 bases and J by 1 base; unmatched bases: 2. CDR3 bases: TGTGCCAGCAGTCGGACAGGGTCTGGAAACACCATATATTTT. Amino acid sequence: CASSRTGSGNTIYF.

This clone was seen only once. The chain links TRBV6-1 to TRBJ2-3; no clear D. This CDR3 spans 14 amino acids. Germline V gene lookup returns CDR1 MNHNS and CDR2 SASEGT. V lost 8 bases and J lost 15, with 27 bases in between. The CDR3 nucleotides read TGTGCCAGCTGCCGAATCGGGCCCGGCGATACTCAATATTTT. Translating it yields CASCRIGPGDTQYF.

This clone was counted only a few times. The CDR3: CASSLLTIGNNEQFF. For the CDR3, the DNA is TGTGCCAGCAGTTTATTGACTATCGGTAACAATGAGCAGTTCTTC. This chain connects TRBV12-3 or TRBV12-4 to TRBJ2-1, with TRBD2 as a possible D gene (5 bases). V dropped 2 bases and J dropped 5 bases, with 13 bases sitting between them. The CDR3 is 15 residues long.

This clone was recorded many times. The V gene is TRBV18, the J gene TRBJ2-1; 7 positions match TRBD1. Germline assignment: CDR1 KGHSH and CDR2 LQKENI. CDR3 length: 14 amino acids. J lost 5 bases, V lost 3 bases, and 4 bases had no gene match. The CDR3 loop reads CASSPGQDNNEQFF. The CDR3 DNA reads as TGTGCCAGCTCACCTGGACAGGATAACAATGAGCAGTTCTTC.

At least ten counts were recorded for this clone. In DNA form, the CDR3 reads TGTGCCAGCAGCTTAGGGACTAGCGGGAGCGAGCAGTACTTC. It codes for CASSLGTSGSEQYF. The rearrangement uses TRBV7-2 and TRBJ2-7; 13 nucleotides agree with TRBD2. CDR3 size: 14 residues. Germline V gene data show CDR1 as SGHTA and CDR2 as FQGNSA. V lost 1 base and J lost 6; bases outside the gene matches: 0.

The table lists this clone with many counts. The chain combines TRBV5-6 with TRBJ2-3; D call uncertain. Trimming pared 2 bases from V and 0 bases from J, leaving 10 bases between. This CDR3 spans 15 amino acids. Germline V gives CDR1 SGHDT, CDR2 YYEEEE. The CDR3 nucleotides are TGTGCCAGCAGCTTTGGCCAGACAAGCACAGATACGCAGTATTTT. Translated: CASSFGQTSTDTQYF.

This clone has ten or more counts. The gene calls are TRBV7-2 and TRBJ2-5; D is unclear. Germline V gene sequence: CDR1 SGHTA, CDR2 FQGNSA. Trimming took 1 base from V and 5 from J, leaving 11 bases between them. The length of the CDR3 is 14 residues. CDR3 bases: TGTGCCAGCAGCTTAGATAGGGTGAAGGAGACCCAGTACTTC. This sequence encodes CASSLDRVKETQYF.

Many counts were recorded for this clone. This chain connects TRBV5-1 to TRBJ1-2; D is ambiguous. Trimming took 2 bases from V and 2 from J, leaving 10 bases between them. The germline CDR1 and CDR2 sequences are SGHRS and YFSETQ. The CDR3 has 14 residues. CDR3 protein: CASSFRNMNYGYTF. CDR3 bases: TGCGCCAGCAGCTTTCGTAATATGAACTATGGCTACACCTTC.

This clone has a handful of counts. The DNA of the CDR3 is TGCAGTGAGGGGGCAAGTACGCAGTATTTT. Its translation is CSEGASTQYF. V gene TRBV20-1 combines with J gene TRBJ2-3, with 7 positions matching TRBD1. The CDR3 runs to 10 residues. Unmatched junction bases numbered 3, after V lost 7 bases and J lost 8 bases. The germline gives CDR1 DFQATT, CDR2 SNEGSKA (reference sequence).

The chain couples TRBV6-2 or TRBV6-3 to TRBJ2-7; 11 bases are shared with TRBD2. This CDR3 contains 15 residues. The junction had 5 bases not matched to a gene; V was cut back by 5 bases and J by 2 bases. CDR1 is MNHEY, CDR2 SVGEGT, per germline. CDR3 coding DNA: TGTGCCAGCAGTCCTGGGACTAGCGGAACCTACGAGCAGTACTTC. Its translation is CASSPGTSGTYEQYF.

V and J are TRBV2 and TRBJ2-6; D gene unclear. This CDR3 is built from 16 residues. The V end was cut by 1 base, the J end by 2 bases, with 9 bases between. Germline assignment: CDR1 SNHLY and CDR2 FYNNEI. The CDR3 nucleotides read TGTGCCAGCAGTGAAGGGAGCATCCCTGGGGCCAACGTCCTGACTTTC. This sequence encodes CASSEGSIPGANVLTF.

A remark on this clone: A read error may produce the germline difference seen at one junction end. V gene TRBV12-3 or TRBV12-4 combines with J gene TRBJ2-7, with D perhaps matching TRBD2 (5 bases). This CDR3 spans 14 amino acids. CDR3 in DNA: TGTGCCAGCGGTTTAAGGTTCGGACTTTACGAGCAGTACTTC. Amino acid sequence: CASGLRFGLYEQYF.

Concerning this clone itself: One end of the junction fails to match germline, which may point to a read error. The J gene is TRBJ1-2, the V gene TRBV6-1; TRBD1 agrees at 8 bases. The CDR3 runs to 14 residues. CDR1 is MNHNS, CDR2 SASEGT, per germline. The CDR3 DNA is TGTGCCAGCAGTAAAGACAGGGGTGACTATGGCTGCACCTTC. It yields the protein CASSKDRGDYGCTF.

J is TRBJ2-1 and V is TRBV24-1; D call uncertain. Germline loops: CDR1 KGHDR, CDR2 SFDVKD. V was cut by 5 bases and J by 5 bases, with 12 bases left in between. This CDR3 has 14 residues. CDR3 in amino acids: CATSGRINNNEQFF. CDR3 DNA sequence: TGTGCCACCAGTGGCAGGATTAACAACAATGAGCAGTTCTTC.

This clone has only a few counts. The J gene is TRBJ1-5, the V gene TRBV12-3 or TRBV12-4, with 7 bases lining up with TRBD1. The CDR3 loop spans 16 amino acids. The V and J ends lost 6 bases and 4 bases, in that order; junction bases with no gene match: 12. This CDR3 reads CASSPQGGSVNQPQHF. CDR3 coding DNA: TGTGCCAGCAGCCCCCAGGGGGGGTCCGTTAATCAGCCCCAGCATTTT.

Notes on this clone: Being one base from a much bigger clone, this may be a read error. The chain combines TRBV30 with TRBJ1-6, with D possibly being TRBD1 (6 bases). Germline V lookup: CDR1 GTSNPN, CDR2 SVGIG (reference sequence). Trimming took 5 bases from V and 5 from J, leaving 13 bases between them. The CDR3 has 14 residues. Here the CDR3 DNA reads TGTGCCTGGGGTGGGGGCCGAAATAATTCACCCCTCCACTTT. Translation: CAWGGGRNNSPLHF.

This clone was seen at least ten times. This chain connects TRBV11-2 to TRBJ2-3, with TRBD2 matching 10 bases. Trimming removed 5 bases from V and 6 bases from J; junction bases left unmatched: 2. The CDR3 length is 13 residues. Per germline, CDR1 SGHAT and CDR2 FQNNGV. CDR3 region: CASSLAGDDTQYF. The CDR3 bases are TGTGCCAGCAGCCTAGCGGGAGATGATACGCAGTATTTT.

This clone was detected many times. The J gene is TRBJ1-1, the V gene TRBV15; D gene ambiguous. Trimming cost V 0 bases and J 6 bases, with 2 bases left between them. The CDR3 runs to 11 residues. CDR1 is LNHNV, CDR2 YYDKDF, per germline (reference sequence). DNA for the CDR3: TGTGCCACCAGCAGAGATGCTGAAGCTTTCTTT. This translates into CATSRDAEAFF.

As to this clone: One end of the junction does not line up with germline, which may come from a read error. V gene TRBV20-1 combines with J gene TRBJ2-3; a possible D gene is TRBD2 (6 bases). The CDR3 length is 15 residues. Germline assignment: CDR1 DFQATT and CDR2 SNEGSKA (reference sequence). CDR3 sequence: CSARRSGSGPATQCF. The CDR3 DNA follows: TGCAGTGCTAGGAGGAGCGGGTCCGGGCCGGCTACGCAGTGTTTT.

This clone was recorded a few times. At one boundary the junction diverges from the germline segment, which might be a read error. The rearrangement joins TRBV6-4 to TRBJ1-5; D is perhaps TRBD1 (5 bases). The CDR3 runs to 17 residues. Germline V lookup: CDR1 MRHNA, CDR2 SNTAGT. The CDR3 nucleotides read TGTGACAGCAGTGCCCCCGAGGGGCAGGTTAGCAATCAGCCCCAGCATTTT. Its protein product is CDSSAPEGQVSNQPQHF.

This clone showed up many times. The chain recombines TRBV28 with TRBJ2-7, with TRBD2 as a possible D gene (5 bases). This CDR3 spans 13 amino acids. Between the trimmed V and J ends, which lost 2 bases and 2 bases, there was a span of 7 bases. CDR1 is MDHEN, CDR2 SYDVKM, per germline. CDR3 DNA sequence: TGTGCCAGCAGTTTAGTGGAGGCCTACGAGCAGTACTTC. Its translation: CASSLVEAYEQYF.